This T cell receptor (beta chain) was found in a study of blood T cell repertoires in COVID-19. Using immunoSEQ multiplex PCR, the repertoire was profiled, and TCRdb retains in-frame clones only, with some absent. The data contain approximately 210,000 clones, roughly 90% of them singletons. The V gene end was trimmed by 1 base and the J gene end by 8 bases; junction bases not matched to a gene: 11. This CDR3 contains 16 residues. Germline values: CDR1 SGHTA, CDR2 FQGNSA. The J gene is TRBJ2-3, the V gene TRBV7-2, with TRBD2 matching over 8 bases. The sequencing input was PBMCs or T cells enriched from blood (not recorded which). The sequence came from a woman aged 25-40 years who had recovered from COVID-19. The CDR3 nucleotides read TGTGCCAGCAGCTTAGGCTCTCCGGGGGGGGCGATTACGCAGTATTTT. Encoded protein: CASSLGSPGGAITQYF.